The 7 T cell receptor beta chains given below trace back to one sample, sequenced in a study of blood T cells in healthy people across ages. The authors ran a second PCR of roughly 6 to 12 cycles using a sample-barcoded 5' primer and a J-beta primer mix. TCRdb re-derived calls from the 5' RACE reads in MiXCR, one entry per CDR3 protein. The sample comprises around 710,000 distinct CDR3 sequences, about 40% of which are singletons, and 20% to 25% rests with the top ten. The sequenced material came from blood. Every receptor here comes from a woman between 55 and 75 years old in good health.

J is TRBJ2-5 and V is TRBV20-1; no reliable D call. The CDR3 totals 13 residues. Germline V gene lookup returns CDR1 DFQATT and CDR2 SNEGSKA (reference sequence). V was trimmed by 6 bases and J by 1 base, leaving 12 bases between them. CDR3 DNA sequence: TGCAGTGCCCTTCGGACCCCCCAAGAGACCCAGTACTTC. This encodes CSALRTPQETQYF.

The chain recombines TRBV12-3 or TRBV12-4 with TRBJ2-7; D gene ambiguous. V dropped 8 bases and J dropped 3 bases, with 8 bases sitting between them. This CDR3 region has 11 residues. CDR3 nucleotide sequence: TGTGCCAGCGCTTATAACTACGAGCAGTACTTC. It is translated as CASAYNYEQYF.

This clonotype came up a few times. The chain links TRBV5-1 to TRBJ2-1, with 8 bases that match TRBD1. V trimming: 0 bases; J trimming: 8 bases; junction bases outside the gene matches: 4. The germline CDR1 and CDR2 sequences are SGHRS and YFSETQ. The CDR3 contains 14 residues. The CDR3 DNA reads TGCGCCAGCAGCTTGGTCCAGGGGGCCGATGAGCAGTTCTTC. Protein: CASSLVQGADEQFF.

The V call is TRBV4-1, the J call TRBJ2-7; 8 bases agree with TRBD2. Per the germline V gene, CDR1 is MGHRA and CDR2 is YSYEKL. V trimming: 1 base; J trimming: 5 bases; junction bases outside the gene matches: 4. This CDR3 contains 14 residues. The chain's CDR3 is CASSQASGSNEQYF. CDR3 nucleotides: TGCGCCAGCAGCCAAGCGAGCGGGAGCAACGAGCAGTACTTC.

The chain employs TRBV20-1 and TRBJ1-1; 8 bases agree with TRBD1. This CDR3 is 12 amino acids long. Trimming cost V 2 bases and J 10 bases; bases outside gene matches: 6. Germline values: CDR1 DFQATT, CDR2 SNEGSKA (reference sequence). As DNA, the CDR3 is TGCAGTGCTAGACCCTCACAGGGGGGAGCTTTCTTT. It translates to CSARPSQGGAFF.

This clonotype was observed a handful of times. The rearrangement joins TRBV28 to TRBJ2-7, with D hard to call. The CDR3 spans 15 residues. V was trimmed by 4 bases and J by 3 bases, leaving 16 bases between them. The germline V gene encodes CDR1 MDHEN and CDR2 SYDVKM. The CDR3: CASSSPGGDVYEQYF. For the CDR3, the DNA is TGTGCCAGCAGTTCCCCCGGTGGGGATGTCTACGAGCAGTACTTC.

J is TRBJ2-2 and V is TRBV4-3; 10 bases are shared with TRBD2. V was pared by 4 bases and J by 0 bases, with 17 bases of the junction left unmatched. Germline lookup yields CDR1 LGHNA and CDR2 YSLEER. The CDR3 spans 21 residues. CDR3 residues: CASSLRPWSGRAQSNTGELFF. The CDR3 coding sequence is TGCGCCAGCAGCCTGCGGCCGTGGAGCGGGAGGGCCCAATCGAACACCGGGGAGCTGTTTTTT.